This T cell receptor (beta chain) was obtained from a study of blood T cell repertoires in COVID-19. For the study at large: Both acute and convalescent COVID-19 samples were obtained from the United States, Italy and Spain. Sample material is recorded as cDNA or gDNA derived from T cells, B-cell-depleted T cells, or PBMCs.

Per the authors' pipeline: Amplification of reference gene primers was used by the study to estimate nucleated cell counts. Only in-frame clones appear in the TCRdb table, and some are missing; sequencing was by immunoSEQ multiplex PCR. That table furnishes V, J and clone size, whereas the DNA furnished D and trimming. This repertoire shows about 160,000 clones, about 89% found once; its top ten account for about 6%. The J segment lost 4 bases and the V segment lost 5 bases, leaving 11 bases of the junction unmatched. The CDR3 has 16 amino acids. Germline V gene data show CDR1 as KGHSH and CDR2 as LQKENI.

V gene TRBV18 combines with J gene TRBJ2-1; 7 bases match TRBD1. This sequence was found in a man older than 75 with acute or convalescent COVID-19. The material sequenced was peripheral blood. The CDR3 coding sequence is TGTGCCAGCTCAGGTGGACCCGGGACAGCTTACAATGAGCAGTTCTTC. Its protein product is CASSGGPGTAYNEQFF.